This T cell receptor beta chain derives from a study of T cell responses to AZD1222 COVID-19 vaccine. Study outcomes and limitations: Spike-specific TCR breadth and depth rose after two AZD1222 doses.

The CDR3 contains 13 residues. V was shortened by 3 bases and J by 5 bases, with 11 bases between the two germline ends. Germline CDR1 reads LNHNV; CDR2 reads YYDKDF (reference sequence). Profiled with immunoSEQ multiplex PCR; TCRdb holds only in-frame clones, not every one. The sample contains about 120,000 clones, roughly 91% of which appear only once. Worth noting for this clone: No antigen is known for it.

The sample was peripheral blood, taken 28 days after the second AZD1222 dose. The chain combines TRBV15 with TRBJ2-7, with D unclear. This receptor was taken from an adult who received the AZD1222 COVID-19 vaccine. CDR3 loop: CATSRVKWDEQYF. The CDR3 DNA is TGTGCCACCAGCAGGGTGAAGTGGGACGAGCAGTACTTC.